Listed below are T cell receptor beta chains from one sample, sequenced in a study of CD8+ T cells in alopecia areata. Sequenced by immunoSEQ multiplex PCR; TCRdb stores in-frame clones only, minus some. Here the sample spans around 200,000 clones, about 64% being singletons. The sample was CD4+ T cells sorted from blood, taken at week 4, from a patient treated with tofacitinib. Receptors were obtained from a human donor with alopecia areata. Each CDR3 is given with its conserved first and last residue. The D gene is left open where the match is weak. Clone size is shown for a subset of rows, as once, few, many or a class of expanded clone.

V gene: TRBV4-2
clone size: few
J gene: TRBJ2-3
D gene: TRBD2
CDR3 protein: CASSPESALAGGTDTQYF
CDR3 DNA: TGTGCCAGCAGCCCCGAGTCGGCACTAGCGGGGGGAACAGATACGCAGTATTTT

V gene: TRBV5-4
clone size: .
J gene: TRBJ1-2
D gene: .
CDR3 protein: CASSLAGVSNYGYTF
CDR3 DNA: TGTGCCAGCAGCTTGGCGGGTGTGTCTAACTATGGCTACACCTTC

V gene: TRBV4-1
clone size: .
J gene: TRBJ1-2
D gene: TRBD1
CDR3 protein: CASSQNRGNYGYTF
CDR3 DNA: TGCGCCAGCAGCCAAAACAGGGGTAACTATGGCTACACCTTC

V gene: TRBV5-6
clone size: .
J gene: TRBJ2-1
D gene: .
CDR3 protein: CASSLADQYSAIF
CDR3 DNA: TGTGCCAGCAGCTTGGCCGATCAGTATTCGGCGATCTTC

V gene: TRBV7-9
clone size: few
J gene: TRBJ2-2
D gene: TRBD2
CDR3 protein: CASSPPGGAYTGELFF
CDR3 DNA: TGTGCCAGCAGCCCCCCGGGGGGTGCTTACACCGGGGAGCTGTTTTTT

V gene: TRBV6-5
clone size: few
J gene: TRBJ1-2
D gene: .
CDR3 protein: CASSYDEGPYYGYTF
CDR3 DNA: TGTGCCAGCAGTTACGACGAAGGGCCTTACTATGGCTACACCTTC

V gene: TRBV5-1
clone size: few
J gene: TRBJ1-1
D gene: TRBD1
CDR3 protein: CASSLQPGQSNTEAFF
CDR3 DNA: TGCGCCAGCAGCTTACAGCCGGGACAGTCGAACACTGAAGCTTTCTTT

V gene: TRBV7-2
clone size: .
J gene: TRBJ2-3
D gene: TRBD2
CDR3 protein: CASRSGLAVTTDTQYF
CDR3 DNA: TGTGCCAGCAGATCGGGACTAGCGGTGACCACAGATACGCAGTATTTT

V gene: TRBV2
clone size: .
J gene: TRBJ2-1
D gene: .
CDR3 protein: CASSPMGQGSLLF
CDR3 DNA: TGTGCCAGCAGCCCGATGGGACAAGGGAGTTTGCTCTTC

V gene: TRBV2
clone size: .
J gene: TRBJ1-3
D gene: .
CDR3 protein: CASIRGASGNTIYF
CDR3 DNA: TGTGCCAGCATAAGAGGTGCGTCTGGAAACACCATATATTTT

V gene: TRBV29-1
clone size: .
J gene: TRBJ1-2
D gene: .
CDR3 protein: CSVGASYGYTF
CDR3 DNA: TGCAGCGTTGGAGCCTCCTATGGCTACACCTTC

V gene: TRBV29-1
clone size: .
J gene: TRBJ1-4
D gene: TRBD1
CDR3 protein: CSAGQGNEKLFF
CDR3 DNA: TGCAGCGCCGGACAGGGGAATGAAAAACTGTTTTTT

V gene: TRBV4-2
clone size: .
J gene: TRBJ2-7
D gene: .
CDR3 protein: CASSAGGEQYF
CDR3 DNA: TGTGCCAGCAGCGCAGGTGGCGAGCAGTACTTC

V gene: TRBV7-2
clone size: .
J gene: TRBJ2-5
D gene: .
CDR3 protein: CASSPQAILKETQYF
CDR3 DNA: TGTGCCAGCAGCCCCCAGGCTATCCTAAAAGAGACCCAGTACTTC

V gene: TRBV6-5
clone size: .
J gene: TRBJ1-1
D gene: .
CDR3 protein: CASSFAGTVDTEAFF
CDR3 DNA: TGTGCCAGCAGTTTCGCCGGGACGGTGGACACTGAAGCTTTCTTT

V gene: TRBV19
clone size: .
J gene: TRBJ2-5
D gene: .
CDR3 protein: CASSVGARGTQYF
CDR3 DNA: TGTGCCAGTAGTGTGGGGGCTAGAGGGACCCAGTACTTC

V gene: TRBV7-2
clone size: once
J gene: TRBJ2-5
D gene: TRBD1
CDR3 protein: CASSLNMGQGLETQYF
CDR3 DNA: TGTGCCAGCAGCTTGAATATGGGACAGGGATTAGAGACCCAGTACTTC

V gene: TRBV6-6
clone size: .
J gene: TRBJ1-1
D gene: TRBD1
CDR3 protein: CASSYTDRGSTEAFF
CDR3 DNA: TGTGCCAGCAGTTACACCGACAGGGGGAGTACTGAAGCTTTCTTT

V gene: TRBV7-2
clone size: .
J gene: TRBJ2-2
D gene: .
CDR3 protein: CASSLTTNTGELFF
CDR3 DNA: TGTGCCAGCAGCTTAACAACGAACACCGGGGAGCTGTTTTTT

V gene: TRBV7-9
clone size: .
J gene: TRBJ2-7
D gene: .
CDR3 protein: CASSRDGNPCEQYF
CDR3 DNA: TGTGCCAGCAGCCGGGACGGGAACCCCTGCGAGCAGTACTTC

V gene: TRBV10-2
clone size: .
J gene: TRBJ2-3
D gene: TRBD1
CDR3 protein: CASAAQGADTQYF
CDR3 DNA: TGCGCCAGCGCCGCACAGGGGGCAGATACGCAGTATTTT

V gene: TRBV6-5
clone size: .
J gene: TRBJ1-2
D gene: TRBD1
CDR3 protein: CASSYLPGGFYGYTF
CDR3 DNA: TGTGCCAGCAGTTACCTGCCAGGGGGCTTCTATGGCTACACCTTC

V gene: TRBV7-9
clone size: .
J gene: TRBJ1-5
D gene: .
CDR3 protein: CASSLTDSNQPQHF
CDR3 DNA: TGTGCCAGCAGCCTGACAGATAGCAATCAGCCCCAGCATTTT

V gene: TRBV4-1
clone size: few
J gene: TRBJ2-3
D gene: .
CDR3 protein: CASSQDIQGTDTQYF
CDR3 DNA: TGCGCCAGCAGCCAAGATATCCAGGGGACAGATACGCAGTATTTT

V gene: TRBV25-1
clone size: .
J gene: TRBJ1-2
D gene: TRBD1
CDR3 protein: CASVKTGTGHGYTF
CDR3 DNA: TGTGCCAGCGTCAAGACGGGGACAGGGCATGGCTACACCTTC

V gene: TRBV18
clone size: .
J gene: TRBJ2-7
D gene: .
CDR3 protein: CASSPTRREQYF
CDR3 DNA: TGTGCCAGCTCACCAACTCGCCGCGAGCAGTACTTC

V gene: TRBV5-4
clone size: .
J gene: TRBJ2-7
D gene: .
CDR3 protein: CATRRGNSYEQYF
CDR3 DNA: TGTGCAACACGACGGGGGAACTCCTACGAGCAGTACTTC

V gene: TRBV30
clone size: .
J gene: TRBJ2-5
D gene: TRBD1
CDR3 protein: CAWNPQGAETQYF
CDR3 DNA: TGTGCCTGGAACCCACAGGGGGCAGAGACCCAGTACTTC

V gene: TRBV29-1
clone size: .
J gene: TRBJ1-2
D gene: .
CDR3 protein: CSVSEVLNYGYTF
CDR3 DNA: TGCAGCGTTTCCGAGGTGCTGAACTATGGCTACACCTTC

V gene: TRBV5-6
clone size: .
J gene: TRBJ1-2
D gene: .
CDR3 protein: CASSLGRDYGYTF
CDR3 DNA: TGTGCCAGCAGCTTGGGACGGGACTATGGCTACACCTTC

V gene: TRBV5-4
clone size: .
J gene: TRBJ2-5
D gene: TRBD1
CDR3 protein: CASSFTGGGETQYF
CDR3 DNA: TGTGCCAGCAGTTTCACAGGGGGCGGCGAGACCCAGTACTTC

V gene: TRBV5-5
clone size: .
J gene: TRBJ2-3
D gene: TRBD2
CDR3 protein: CASSSLAGTDTQYF
CDR3 DNA: TGTGCCAGCAGCTCCCTAGCGGGCACAGATACGCAGTATTTT

V gene: TRBV5-1
clone size: .
J gene: TRBJ2-5
D gene: TRBD1
CDR3 protein: CASSLGGQGASETQYF
CDR3 DNA: TGCGCCAGCAGCTTGGGTGGACAGGGGGCATCGGAGACCCAGTACTTC

V gene: TRBV6-6
clone size: .
J gene: TRBJ1-2
D gene: TRBD1
CDR3 protein: CASRRGQGYGSYGYTF
CDR3 DNA: TGTGCCAGCAGAAGGGGGCAGGGCTACGGGTCCTATGGCTACACCTTC

V gene: TRBV5-4
clone size: .
J gene: TRBJ2-7
D gene: .
CDR3 protein: CASSLRDKAYEQYF
CDR3 DNA: TGTGCCAGCAGCTTGAGGGACAAGGCCTACGAGCAGTACTTC

V gene: TRBV7-2
clone size: .
J gene: TRBJ1-2
D gene: .
CDR3 protein: CASSGQIRYGYTF
CDR3 DNA: TGTGCCAGCAGCGGACAGATTCGCTATGGCTACACCTTC

V gene: TRBV7-2
clone size: medium-sized
J gene: TRBJ1-5
D gene: TRBD1
CDR3 protein: CASSLSPGQWQPQHF
CDR3 DNA: TGTGCCAGCAGCTTAAGCCCGGGACAGTGGCAGCCCCAGCATTTT

V gene: TRBV28
clone size: .
J gene: TRBJ2-1
D gene: .
CDR3 protein: CASSSGGPLNEQFF
CDR3 DNA: TGTGCCAGCAGTTCAGGGGGGCCCCTCAATGAGCAGTTCTTC

V gene: TRBV7-2
clone size: .
J gene: TRBJ2-2
D gene: .
CDR3 protein: CASSRGREPGELFF
CDR3 DNA: TGTGCCAGCAGCCGAGGCCGGGAGCCCGGGGAGCTGTTTTTT

V gene: TRBV11-2
clone size: .
J gene: TRBJ2-7
D gene: TRBD2
CDR3 protein: CASSFPAGVTYEQYF
CDR3 DNA: TGTGCCAGCAGCTTTCCAGCGGGGGTCACCTACGAGCAGTACTTC

V gene: TRBV30
clone size: .
J gene: TRBJ2-5
D gene: .
CDR3 protein: CAWSRAETQYF
CDR3 DNA: TGTGCCTGGAGTAGGGCTGAGACCCAGTACTTC

V gene: TRBV4-3
clone size: few
J gene: TRBJ2-7
D gene: TRBD1
CDR3 protein: CASSPTGLSYEQYF
CDR3 DNA: TGCGCCAGCAGCCCGACAGGGCTATCCTACGAGCAGTACTTC

V gene: TRBV29-1
clone size: .
J gene: TRBJ1-5
D gene: .
CDR3 protein: CSVGLNNQPQHF
CDR3 DNA: TGCAGCGTTGGACTGAATAATCAGCCCCAGCATTTT

V gene: TRBV7-9
clone size: .
J gene: TRBJ2-6
D gene: TRBD1
CDR3 protein: CASRPGGMGSGANVLTF
CDR3 DNA: TGTGCCAGCAGACCAGGGGGAATGGGCTCTGGGGCCAACGTCCTGACTTTC

V gene: TRBV11-2
clone size: few
J gene: TRBJ2-7
D gene: TRBD1
CDR3 protein: CASSPQTGGYEQYF
CDR3 DNA: TGTGCCAGCAGCCCCCAGACAGGGGGCTACGAGCAGTACTTC

V gene: TRBV29-1
clone size: .
J gene: TRBJ2-7
D gene: .
CDR3 protein: CSGARARGGEQYF
CDR3 DNA: TGCAGCGGTGCCCGCGCCAGGGGGGGCGAGCAGTACTTC

V gene: TRBV2
clone size: .
J gene: TRBJ1-1
D gene: .
CDR3 protein: CASSSQGLEAFF
CDR3 DNA: TGTGCCAGCAGTTCCCAGGGGCTTGAAGCTTTCTTT

V gene: TRBV7-2
clone size: .
J gene: TRBJ2-7
D gene: .
CDR3 protein: CASSLPLDSQYF
CDR3 DNA: TGTGCCAGCAGCTTACCCCTTGACTCGCAGTACTTC